What follows is one T cell receptor beta chain and its context. The source of the sample is a study of HIV-infected patients and healthy controls. TCRdb re-derived calls from the 5' RACE reads in MiXCR, one entry per CDR3 protein. This table holds 18,000 or so distinct CDR3 sequences, 15% to 20% found once. V gave up 7 bases and J gave up 6 bases, with 12 bases separating them. The CDR3 is made up of 11 amino acids. Germline V lookup: CDR1 SQVTM, CDR2 ANQGSEA. Sequenced: CD8+ T cells from blood. The V and J genes are TRBV29-1 and TRBJ1-2; D is unresolved. This sequence originates from a human donor in good health. CDR3 in DNA: TGCAGCGCAAAAGCGTTAGATGGCTACACCTTC. Its translation: CSAKALDGYTF.